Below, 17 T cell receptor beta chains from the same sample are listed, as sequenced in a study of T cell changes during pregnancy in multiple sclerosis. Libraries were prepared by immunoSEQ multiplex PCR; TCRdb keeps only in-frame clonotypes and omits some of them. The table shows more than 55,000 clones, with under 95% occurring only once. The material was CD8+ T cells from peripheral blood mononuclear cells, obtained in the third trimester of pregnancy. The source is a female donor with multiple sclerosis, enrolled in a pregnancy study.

CDR3: CASSDAGADEQYF. CDR3 coding DNA: TGTGCCAGCAGTGATGCAGGGGCCGACGAGCAGTACTTC. The rearrangement links TRBV6-1 to TRBJ2-5; maybe TRBD1 (6 bases). The tail of the sequence fits TRBJ2-7 better, so the J call may be wrong. The CDR3 is made up of 13 amino acids. CDR1 and CDR2 from the germline V gene are MNHNS and SASEGT.

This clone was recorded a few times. CDR3 in DNA: TGTGCCAGCAGCTTAGTTAGGCGGGAGAGGGATACCGGGGAGCTGTTTTTT. It codes for CASSLVRRERDTGELFF. The J gene is TRBJ2-2, the V gene TRBV11-2; 7 nucleotides agree with TRBD2. The CDR3 contains 17 residues. The trim removed 1 base at V and 5 bases at J, leaving 10 bases unmatched. Per the germline V gene, CDR1 is SGHAT and CDR2 is FQNNGV.

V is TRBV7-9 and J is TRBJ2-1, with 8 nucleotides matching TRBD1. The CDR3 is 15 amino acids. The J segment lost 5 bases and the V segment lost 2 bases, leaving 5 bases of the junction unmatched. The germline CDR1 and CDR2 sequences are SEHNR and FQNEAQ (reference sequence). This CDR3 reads CASSLIQGDHNEQFF. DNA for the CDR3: TGTGCCAGCAGCTTAATACAGGGGGATCACAATGAGCAGTTCTTC.

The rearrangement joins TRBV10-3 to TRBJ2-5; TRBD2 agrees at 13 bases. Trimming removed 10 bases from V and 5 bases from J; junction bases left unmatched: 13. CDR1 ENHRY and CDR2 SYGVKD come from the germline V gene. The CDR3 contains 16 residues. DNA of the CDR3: TGTGCCACTCTAGAAGGGACTAGCGGGAATTGGGAGACCCAGTACTTC. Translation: CATLEGTSGNWETQYF.

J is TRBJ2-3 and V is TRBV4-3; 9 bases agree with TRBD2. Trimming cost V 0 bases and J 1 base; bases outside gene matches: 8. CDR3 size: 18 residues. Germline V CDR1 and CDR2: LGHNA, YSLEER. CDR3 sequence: CASSQDPDPSGGTDTQYF. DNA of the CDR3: TGCGCCAGCAGCCAAGATCCTGACCCTAGCGGGGGCACAGATACGCAGTATTTT.

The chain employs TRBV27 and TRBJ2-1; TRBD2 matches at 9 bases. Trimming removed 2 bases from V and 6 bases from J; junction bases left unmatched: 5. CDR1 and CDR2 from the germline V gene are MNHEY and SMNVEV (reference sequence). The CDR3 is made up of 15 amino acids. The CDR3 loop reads CASSLGLAGPNEQFF. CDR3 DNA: TGTGCCAGCAGTTTAGGGCTAGCGGGGCCCAATGAGCAGTTCTTC.

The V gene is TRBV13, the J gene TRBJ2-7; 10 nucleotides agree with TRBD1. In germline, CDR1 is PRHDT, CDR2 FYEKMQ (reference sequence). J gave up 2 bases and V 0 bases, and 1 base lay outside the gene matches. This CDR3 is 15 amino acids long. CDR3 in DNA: TGTGCCAGCAGCTTAGGGACAGGGGGCGCCTACGAGCAGTACTTC. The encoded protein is CASSLGTGGAYEQYF.

The CDR3, as DNA: TGTGCCAGCAGCTCCTGGGACAGGGAGGGGGATACGCAGTATTTT. As protein: CASSSWDREGDTQYF. The chain employs TRBV11-3 and TRBJ2-3; 9 bases map to TRBD1. The CDR3 loop spans 15 amino acids. V was pared by 4 bases and J by 6 bases, with 8 bases of the junction left unmatched. The germline CDR1 and CDR2 sequences are SGHNT and YENEEA. Full variable domain (rest looked up from reference TRBV11-3 and TRBJ2-3): EAGVVQSPRYKIIEKKQPVAFWCNPISGHNTLYWYLQNLGQGPELLIRYENEEAVDDSQLPKDRFSAERLKGVDSTLKIQPAELGDSAVYLCASSSWDREGDTQYFGPGTRLTVL.

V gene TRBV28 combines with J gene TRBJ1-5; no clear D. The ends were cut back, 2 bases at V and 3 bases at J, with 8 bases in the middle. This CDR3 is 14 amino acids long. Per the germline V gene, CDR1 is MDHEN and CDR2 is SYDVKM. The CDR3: CASSLEQHNQPQHF. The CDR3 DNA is TGTGCCAGCAGTTTAGAACAGCACAATCAGCCCCAGCATTTT.

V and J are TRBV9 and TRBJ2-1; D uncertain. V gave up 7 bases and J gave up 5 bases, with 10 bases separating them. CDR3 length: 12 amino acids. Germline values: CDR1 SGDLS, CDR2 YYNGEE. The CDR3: CASGGLNNEQFF. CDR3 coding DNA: TGTGCCAGCGGTGGGCTGAACAATGAGCAGTTCTTC.

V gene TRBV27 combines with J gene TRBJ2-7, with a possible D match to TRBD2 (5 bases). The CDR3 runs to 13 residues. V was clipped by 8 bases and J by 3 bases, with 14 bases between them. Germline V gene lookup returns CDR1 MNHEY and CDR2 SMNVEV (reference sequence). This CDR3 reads CASSPAEIYEQYF. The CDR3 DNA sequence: TGTGCCAGCTCCCCAGCGGAAATCTACGAGCAGTACTTC.

CDR3 bases: TGTGCCAGCAGTCCTGACGGATGGGAGTACCAAGAGACCCAGTACTTC. It is translated as CASSPDGWEYQETQYF. This chain links TRBV7-9 with TRBJ2-5; perhaps TRBD2 as D (5 bases). The CDR3 totals 16 residues. Per germline, CDR1 SEHNR and CDR2 FQNEAQ (reference sequence). Trimming cost V 6 bases and J 0 bases, with 17 bases left between them. The variable domain in full, with the rest retrieved from reference TRBV7-9 and TRBJ2-5, is DTGVSQNPRHKITKRGQNVTFRCDPISEHNRLYWYRQTLGQGPEFLTYFQNEAQLEKSRLLSDRFSAERPKGSFSTLEIQRTEQGDSAMYLCASSPDGWEYQETQYFGPGTRLLVL.

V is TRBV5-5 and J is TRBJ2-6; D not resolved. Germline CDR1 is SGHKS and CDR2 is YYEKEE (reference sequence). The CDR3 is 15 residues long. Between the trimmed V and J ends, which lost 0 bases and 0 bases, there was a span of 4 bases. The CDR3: CASSLVSSGANVLTF. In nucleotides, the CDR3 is TGTGCCAGCAGCTTGGTCAGCTCTGGGGCCAACGTCCTGACTTTC.

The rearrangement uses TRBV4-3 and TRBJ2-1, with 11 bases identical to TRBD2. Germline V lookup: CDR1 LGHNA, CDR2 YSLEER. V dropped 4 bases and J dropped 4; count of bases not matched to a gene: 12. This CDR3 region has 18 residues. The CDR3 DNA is TGCGCCAGCAGCCTCTCCCCCTGGGGGACTAGCGGTTACAATGAGCAGTTCTTC. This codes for CASSLSPWGTSGYNEQFF.

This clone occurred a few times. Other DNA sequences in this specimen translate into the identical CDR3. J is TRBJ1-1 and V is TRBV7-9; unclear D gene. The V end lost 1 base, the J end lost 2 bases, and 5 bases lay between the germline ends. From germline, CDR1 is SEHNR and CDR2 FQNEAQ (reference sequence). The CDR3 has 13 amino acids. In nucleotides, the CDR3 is TGTGCCAGCAGCTTAGACAGAAACACTGAAGCTTTCTTT. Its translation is CASSLDRNTEAFF. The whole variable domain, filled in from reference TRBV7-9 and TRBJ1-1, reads DTGVSQNPRHKITKRGQNVTFRCDPISEHNRLYWYRQTLGQGPEFLTYFQNEAQLEKSRLLSDRFSAERPKGSFSTLEIQRTEQGDSAMYLCASSLDRNTEAFFGQGTRLTVV.

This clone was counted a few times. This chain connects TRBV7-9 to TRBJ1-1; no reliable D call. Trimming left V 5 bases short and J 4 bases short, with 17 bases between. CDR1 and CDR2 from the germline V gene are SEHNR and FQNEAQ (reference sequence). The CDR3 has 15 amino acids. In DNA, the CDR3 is TGTGCCAGCAGCCGCATTCGGGGAGTTGGCACTGAAGCTTTCTTT. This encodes CASSRIRGVGTEAFF.

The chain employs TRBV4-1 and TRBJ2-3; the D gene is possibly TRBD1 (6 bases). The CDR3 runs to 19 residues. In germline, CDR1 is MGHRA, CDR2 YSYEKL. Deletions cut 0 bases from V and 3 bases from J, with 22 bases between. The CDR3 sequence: CASSQDRPPLGGLTDTQYF. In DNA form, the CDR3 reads TGCGCCAGCAGCCAAGATCGTCCCCCCCTTGGGGGCTTGACAGATACGCAGTATTTT.